This T cell receptor (beta chain) was retrieved from a study of OX40 agonist ivuxolimab in advanced cancers. Study background: Prior anti-PD-1, anti-PD-L1 or anti-CTLA-4 therapy was allowed; approximately 40% had some. Study outcomes and limitations: Some of the lowest clonal expansion was seen in partial responders at 0.1-3.0 mg/kg. On average, a greater number of expanded clones characterised CD8+ T cells relative to CD4+.

Only in-frame clones appear in the TCRdb table, and some are missing; sequencing was by immunoSEQ multiplex PCR. The sample contains roughly 58,000 clones, roughly 85% of which appear only once. After removal of 3 bases from V and 3 bases from J, the junction contained 10 bases not matched to a gene. Germline loops: CDR1 SGHTS, CDR2 YDEGEE. The CDR3 runs to 17 residues. Baseline was the first blood sampling point, followed by cycle 4 day 1 and cycle 7 day 1. About this clone: Antigen: not known.

The receptor's source is an adult with an advanced solid tumor such as melanoma, head and neck, liver or kidney cancer. The chain is built from TRBV5-8 and TRBJ1-1, with 11 bases identical to TRBD1. The sample consisted of CD4+ or CD8+ T cells sorted from blood, taken in a trial of the OX40 agonist ivuxolimab. The CDR3 protein is CASSSGQGALGYTEAFF. The CDR3 bases are TGTGCCAGCAGCTCCGGACAGGGGGCGCTGGGGTACACTGAAGCTTTCTTT.